Below are 30 T cell receptor beta chains sequenced from a single sample in a study of control samples from healthy donors and cancer patients. Measured with immunoSEQ multiplex PCR; TCRdb has only the in-frame clones, and not every one. Seen here are about 130,000 clones, around nine tenths observed once, and the top ten hold more than 2%. The specimen sequenced was blood. The receptor source for this set is a man younger than 30 in good health.

The chain combines TRBV6-2 or TRBV6-3 with TRBJ1-5; D unresolved. This CDR3 has 16 residues. V lost 6 bases, J lost 0 bases, and 15 bases lay in between. Germline V gene lookup returns CDR1 MNHEY and CDR2 SVGEGT. CDR3 DNA sequence: TGTGCCAGCAGCATAACCCCCGGGGTTAGCAATCAGCCCCAGCATTTT. Translated: CASSITPGVSNQPQHF.

V and J are TRBV30 and TRBJ1-4; 9 positions agree with TRBD1. The CDR3 totals 14 residues. The germline gives CDR1 GTSNPN, CDR2 SVGIG (reference sequence). The V segment lost 3 bases and the J segment 7 bases; nucleotides outside the gene matches: 6. CDR3 in DNA: TGTGCCTGGAGCTCTGGGACAGGGATTGAAAAACTGTTTTTT. Its translation: CAWSSGTGIEKLFF. Full variable domain (rest looked up from reference TRBV30 and TRBJ1-4): SQTIHQWPATLVQPVGSPLSLECTVEGTSNPNLYWYRQAAGRGLQLLFYSVGIGQISSEVPQNLSASRPQDRQFILSSKKLLLSDSGFYLCAWSSGTGIEKLFFGSGTQLSVL.

This chain connects TRBV9 to TRBJ1-4; D is unclear. Trimming cost V 3 bases and J 3 bases, with 15 bases left between them. The CDR3 is made up of 16 amino acids. Germline V gene sequence: CDR1 SGDLS, CDR2 YYNGEE. For the CDR3, the DNA is TGTGCCAGCAGCGACCGGGCTTTGCTTCCTAATGAAAAACTGTTTTTT. This sequence encodes CASSDRALLPNEKLFF. Looking up the rest from reference TRBV9 and TRBJ1-4 gives the full variable domain: DSGVTQTPKHLITATGQRVTLRCSPRSGDLSVYWYQQSLDQGLQFLIQYYNGEERAKGNILERFSAQQFPDLHSELNLSSLELGDSALYFCASSDRALLPNEKLFFGSGTQLSVL.

The rearrangement uses TRBV7-9 and TRBJ2-2; 7 bases line up with TRBD2. CDR1 is SEHNR, CDR2 FQNEAQ, per germline (reference sequence). The CDR3 is 16 amino acids. V dropped 6 bases and J dropped 6; count of bases not matched to a gene: 13. CDR3 residues: CASSRSGIGDAGELFF. The CDR3 DNA is TGTGCCAGCAGTCGGAGCGGGATAGGGGACGCCGGGGAGCTGTTTTTT.

The V and J genes are TRBV7-9 and TRBJ1-5; D not certain. The V end lost 2 bases, the J end lost 4 bases, and 9 bases lay between the germline ends. The germline CDR1 and CDR2 sequences are SEHNR and FQNEAQ (reference sequence). The CDR3 covers 14 residues. CDR3 residues: CASSLSDENQPQHF. The CDR3 DNA follows: TGTGCCAGCAGCTTATCGGATGAGAATCAGCCCCAGCATTTT.

The DNA for the CDR3 is TGTGCCAGCAGCCAGCCTAGCAGCGCAGATACGCAGTATTTT. The encoded protein is CASSQPSSADTQYF. This chain joins TRBV14 and TRBJ2-3, with a tentative D call TRBD2 (5 bases). Per germline, CDR1 SGHDN and CDR2 FVKESK. Trimming took 3 bases from V and 4 from J, leaving 11 bases between them. CDR3 size: 14 residues.

CDR3 loop: CSVEDPRVGAFF. CDR3 nucleotides: TGCAGCGTTGAAGATCCTAGGGTCGGGGCTTTCTTT. This chain uses TRBV29-1 with TRBJ1-1; D not certain. V lost 0 bases to trimming and J lost 11 bases, with 13 bases between them. This CDR3 is built from 12 residues. CDR1 is SQVTM and CDR2 is ANQGSEA in the germline V gene.

This clone was picked up one time. The chain carries TRBV2 and TRBJ1-4; tentative D call: TRBD1 (6 bases). Germline V gives CDR1 SNHLY, CDR2 FYNNEI. The CDR3 spans 15 residues. Trimming removed 6 bases from V and 3 bases from J, with 14 bases in between. As DNA, the CDR3 is TGTGCCAGCAGGATACGGACAGATCCTAATGAAAAACTGTTTTTT. Residues: CASRIRTDPNEKLFF.

The rearrangement links TRBV29-1 to TRBJ2-5; TRBD2 matches at 13 bases. This CDR3 spans 17 amino acids. The germline V gene has CDR1 SQVTM and CDR2 ANQGSEA. The V segment lost 6 bases and the J segment 1 base; nucleotides outside the gene matches: 11. CDR3 DNA sequence: TGCAGCGTCACCCCCCCTGGACTAGCGGGAGTCCAAGAGACCCAGTACTTC. Translated, it gives CSVTPPGLAGVQETQYF.

The V and J genes are TRBV6-2 or TRBV6-3 and TRBJ1-4, with D uncertain. This CDR3 spans 17 amino acids. CDR1 is MNHEY, CDR2 SVGEGT, per germline. Trimming stripped 3 bases from V and 0 bases from J, with 14 bases between. CDR3 sequence: CASSYDGDLATNEKLFF. Written as DNA, the CDR3 is TGTGCCAGCAGTTATGATGGGGATTTGGCAACTAATGAAAAACTGTTTTTT.

This chain joins TRBV29-1 and TRBJ2-3, with 9 bases lining up with TRBD2. The germline V gene has CDR1 SQVTM and CDR2 ANQGSEA. The CDR3 is made up of 16 amino acids. Losses at the gene ends were 8 bases for V and 2 bases for J; bases not matched to a gene: 14. CDR3 DNA sequence: TGCAGCTATGCGGGGGTTGGCGGGAGGGCCACAGATACGCAGTATTTT. It encodes CSYAGVGGRATDTQYF.

The chain couples TRBV13 to TRBJ2-5; the D gene is possibly TRBD1 (5 bases). This CDR3 region has 15 residues. Germline CDR1 is PRHDT and CDR2 is FYEKMQ (reference sequence). Trimming cost V 5 bases and J 0 bases, with 13 bases left between them. CDR3 sequence reads: CASSLGLRNQETQYF. The DNA for the CDR3 is TGTGCCAGCAGCCTGGGGCTCCGTAACCAAGAGACCCAGTACTTC.

The V call is TRBV7-2, the J call TRBJ2-3, with D tentatively TRBD1 (6 bases). The CDR3 covers 15 residues. The V end was cut by 4 bases, the J end by 0 bases, with 11 bases between. Germline assignment: CDR1 SGHTA and CDR2 FQGNSA. DNA of the CDR3: TGTGCCAGCAGCTCCAGGGGACGAAGCACAGATACGCAGTATTTT. Encoded protein: CASSSRGRSTDTQYF.

Note on this clone: The junction departs from germline at one end; a sequencing error may be responsible. The sample carries other DNA sequences with the same CDR3. This chain uses TRBV7-9 with TRBJ1-1; D unresolved. The CDR3 length is 11 residues. The germline V gene encodes CDR1 SEHNR and CDR2 FQNEAQ (reference sequence). The CDR3 nucleotides are TGTGCCAGCAGCCCCGGAGAGCGGCCGTTTTTT. The encoded protein is CASSPGERPFF.

In DNA form, the CDR3 reads TGCGCCAGCAGCTTGGGTCTCGCCCCCTTATCGTACGAGCAGTACGTC. Protein sequence: CASSLGLAPLSYEQYV. This chain links TRBV5-1 with TRBJ2-7; D gene uncertain. The V end lost 0 bases, the J end lost 4 bases, and 17 bases lay between the germline ends. The CDR3 extends over 16 amino acids. From germline, CDR1 is SGHRS and CDR2 YFSETQ.

The chain has TRBV2 and TRBJ2-7, with 9 bases aligning to TRBD1. The CDR3 consists of 14 residues. V was pared by 3 bases and J by 5 bases, with 5 bases of the junction left unmatched. Germline loops: CDR1 SNHLY, CDR2 FYNNEI. For the CDR3, the DNA is TGTGCCAGCAGTGATGGGACAGGGATAAACGAGCAGTACTTC. Translation gives CASSDGTGINEQYF.

This clone has just one count. This rearrangement joins TRBV6-1 to TRBJ1-4, with 7 positions matching TRBD1. CDR1 MNHNS and CDR2 SASEGT come from the germline V gene. This CDR3 spans 13 amino acids. V trimming: 2 bases; J trimming: 7 bases; junction bases outside the gene matches: 1. The CDR3 here is CASSENRGEKLFF. The CDR3 coding sequence is TGTGCCAGCAGTGAAAACAGGGGTGAAAAACTGTTTTTT.

This clone was counted a few times. The chain links TRBV9 to TRBJ1-2; D is ambiguous. Germline V gene sequence: CDR1 SGDLS, CDR2 YYNGEE. The CDR3 runs to 15 residues. Trimming pared 3 bases from V and 4 bases from J, leaving 16 bases between. CDR3 nucleotides: TGTGCCAGCAGCGCAAATCTAAGACGGGCCTATGGCTACACCTTC. This translates into CASSANLRRAYGYTF. Combining the CDR3 with reference TRBV9 and TRBJ1-2 gives the whole variable domain DSGVTQTPKHLITATGQRVTLRCSPRSGDLSVYWYQQSLDQGLQFLIQYYNGEERAKGNILERFSAQQFPDLHSELNLSSLELGDSALYFCASSANLRRAYGYTFGSGTRLTVV.

The V gene is TRBV2, the J gene TRBJ1-1, with D tentatively TRBD1 (5 bases). The V gene's germline CDR1 is SNHLY and CDR2 FYNNEI. Trimming removed 8 bases at V and 4 bases at J, with 17 bases between. The CDR3 covers 14 residues. This CDR3 reads CASCLGARGTEAFF. The CDR3 DNA sequence: TGTGCCAGCTGCCTTGGGGCTAGGGGCACTGAAGCTTTCTTT.

The chain combines TRBV11-3 with TRBJ2-5, with 10 bases that match TRBD2. The CDR3 is made up of 16 amino acids. The junction had 9 bases not matched to a gene; V was cut back by 5 bases and J by 3 bases. Germline V gene lookup returns CDR1 SGHNT and CDR2 YENEEA. The CDR3 DNA reads TGTGCCAGCAGCCCTTTAGGGACTAGCGAAAAAGAGACCCAGTACTTC. Protein product: CASSPLGTSEKETQYF.

This clone came up once. This sequence joins TRBV7-9 and TRBJ2-3; 8 nucleotides align to TRBD2. J gave up 1 base and V 5 bases, and 14 bases lay outside the gene matches. The CDR3 is made up of 18 amino acids. Germline-derived CDR1 and CDR2 are SEHNR and FQNEAQ (reference sequence). The CDR3 nucleotides are TGTGCCAGCAGCAACATCTTCGCAGCGGGGGTCCGCACAGATACGCAGTATTTT. This codes for CASSNIFAAGVRTDTQYF. The variable domain in full, with the rest retrieved from reference TRBV7-9 and TRBJ2-3, is DTGVSQNPRHKITKRGQNVTFRCDPISEHNRLYWYRQTLGQGPEFLTYFQNEAQLEKSRLLSDRFSAERPKGSFSTLEIQRTEQGDSAMYLCASSNIFAAGVRTDTQYFGPGTRLTVL.

The chain joins TRBV7-9 to TRBJ1-2, with 8 bases fitting TRBD1. The germline V gene has CDR1 SEHNR and CDR2 FQNEAQ (reference sequence). Losses at the gene ends were 1 base for V and 2 bases for J; bases not matched to a gene: 9. This CDR3 spans 17 amino acids. CDR3 bases: TGTGCCAGCAGCTTAGAGACCTGGACAGGGCCGAACTATGGCTACACCTTC. This encodes CASSLETWTGPNYGYTF.

The chain recombines TRBV7-6 with TRBJ2-7; tentatively, D is TRBD2 (7 bases). The CDR3 runs to 18 residues. Trimming took off 1 base at V and 5 bases at J, with 24 bases between the two ends. Germline values: CDR1 SGHVS, CDR2 FNYEAQ. CDR3 in DNA: TGTGCCAGCAGCTTAGGAGACTACAGAGGGGGGGGCTTTAACGAGCAGTACTTC. This translates into CASSLGDYRGGGFNEQYF.

The chain joins TRBV14 to TRBJ2-7; D is uncertain. V gave up 1 base and J gave up 3 bases, with 4 bases separating them. Germline V lookup: CDR1 SGHDN, CDR2 FVKESK. The CDR3 loop spans 12 amino acids. Written as DNA, the CDR3 is TGTGCCAGCAGCCAAGTCAGCTACGAGCAGTACTTC. Translating gives CASSQVSYEQYF. Looking up the rest from reference TRBV14 and TRBJ2-7 gives the full variable domain: EAGVTQFPSHSVIEKGQTVTLRCDPISGHDNLYWYRRVMGKEIKFLLHFVKESKQDESGMPNNRFLAERTGGTYSTLKVQPAELEDSGVYFCASSQVSYEQYFGPGTRLTVT.

The J gene is TRBJ1-3, the V gene TRBV2; tentatively, D is TRBD1 (6 bases). This CDR3 comprises 14 residues. The V gene's germline CDR1 is SNHLY and CDR2 FYNNEI. The V and J ends lost 5 bases and 4 bases respectively, with 12 bases between them. The CDR3 region has the DNA TGTGCCAGCAGTAATATAGGGGGAGGAAACACCATATATTTT. Its protein is CASSNIGGGNTIYF.

The V and J genes are TRBV6-6 and TRBJ2-3; D gene unclear. The V gene lost 10 bases and the J gene lost 2 bases, with 10 bases spanning the gap. The CDR3 runs 12 residues. Germline V gives CDR1 MNHNY, CDR2 SVGAGI (reference sequence). The CDR3 region is CAIWVPTDTQYF. CDR3 bases: TGTGCCATTTGGGTACCCACAGATACGCAGTATTTT.

The chain uses TRBV23-1 and TRBJ2-3; D uncertain. TRBV23-1 is recorded as an ORF, its role being uncertain. The V gene lost 3 bases and the J gene lost 4 bases, with 11 bases spanning the gap. The CDR3 runs 14 residues. The CDR3 region has the DNA TGCGCCAGCAGTCAGAGCCCAACCCCAGATACGCAGTATTTT. This gives the protein CASSQSPTPDTQYF.

This chain's CDR3 is CSAQIGANTEAFF. The CDR3, as DNA: TGCAGCGCCCAAATCGGGGCTAACACTGAAGCTTTCTTT. This chain links TRBV29-1 with TRBJ1-1; possibly TRBD1 for D (5 bases). CDR3 length: 13 amino acids. Between the trimmed V and J ends, which lost 7 bases and 2 bases, there was a span of 14 bases. Germline CDR1 SQVTM, CDR2 ANQGSEA.

The rearrangement links TRBV7-9 to TRBJ1-1; no clear D. Germline loops: CDR1 SEHNR, CDR2 FQNEAQ (reference sequence). V was trimmed by 5 bases and J by 1 base, leaving 8 bases between them. The CDR3 is 13 amino acids. CDR3 in amino acids: CASSPPGNTEAFF. The CDR3 DNA follows: TGTGCCAGCAGCCCCCCCGGGAACACTGAAGCTTTCTTT.

The V call is TRBV7-9, the J call TRBJ2-1, with unresolved D. Germline-derived CDR1 and CDR2 are SEHNR and FQNEAQ (reference sequence). There are 11 residues in the CDR3. With 3 bases removed from V and 8 bases from J, the gap between germline ends came to 5 bases. The CDR3 region is CASSFKHEQFF. The CDR3 DNA sequence: TGTGCCAGCAGCTTCAAACATGAGCAGTTCTTC.